This T cell receptor (beta chain) was recovered during a study of cytomegalovirus exposure and HLA in healthy donors. Study outcomes and limitations: Generally TCR sequences proved uncommon, though certain public TCRs appeared in numerous donors. In an earlier analysis, most TCR beta V segments were productive about 87% or about 30% of the time. In presence/absence analyses, roughly uniform sequencing depth across donors was assumed.

A remark on this clone: Its antigen is currently unknown.

The donors (healthy individuals) were bone marrow donors. With V trimmed by 5 bases and J by 4 bases, 10 bases remained unmatched. The CDR3 is made up of 15 amino acids. In germline, CDR1 is SGHVS, CDR2 FQNEAQ. Primers: 60 Vbeta forward and 13 Jbeta reverse. TCRdb's table, derived via immunoSEQ multiplex PCR, lists solely in-frame clones and lacks some. The data hold approximately 87,000 clones, with just under 85% observed a single time. Sequencing was performed on PBMCs. This chain uses TRBV7-8 with TRBJ2-7; 8 nucleotides match TRBD1. The sequence derives from a woman in her late teens or twenties in good health and CMV-seropositive. DNA for the CDR3: TGTGCCAGCAGCCCTCCGGGACAGGCGAGATACGAGCAGTACTTC. This encodes CASSPPGQARYEQYF.